The 3 T cell receptor beta chains reported below all come from one sample, sequenced in a study of blood T cell repertoires in COVID-19. Libraries were prepared by immunoSEQ multiplex PCR; TCRdb keeps only in-frame clonotypes and omits some of them. The data contain about 200,000 clones, 65% to 90% of them singletons. Sequencing was carried out using peripheral blood. Receptor source: a middle-aged man with acute or convalescent COVID-19.

CDR3 loop: CAWSLGGTEAFF. CDR3 nucleotides: TGTGCCTGGAGTCTCGGGGGAACTGAAGCTTTCTTT. This sequence joins TRBV30 and TRBJ1-1; D is possibly TRBD1 (5 bases). The germline V and J ends were trimmed by 2 bases and 5 bases, with 9 bases remaining between them. This CDR3 has 12 amino acids. Germline V gene data show CDR1 as GTSNPN and CDR2 as SVGIG (reference sequence). The whole variable domain, remainder taken from reference TRBV30 and TRBJ1-1, is SQTIHQWPATLVQPVGSPLSLECTVEGTSNPNLYWYRQAAGRGLQLLFYSVGIGQISSEVPQNLSASRPQDRQFILSSKKLLLSDSGFYLCAWSLGGTEAFFGQGTRLTVV.

The V and J genes are TRBV5-6 and TRBJ1-1, with D perhaps TRBD1 (6 bases). Germline V gives CDR1 SGHDT, CDR2 YYEEEE. The CDR3 contains 14 residues. V gave up 4 bases and J gave up 1 base, with 11 bases separating them. CDR3 amino acids: CASSKGHPNTEAFF. The CDR3 DNA reads as TGTGCCAGCAGCAAGGGACACCCGAACACTGAAGCTTTCTTT.

The chain links TRBV20-1 to TRBJ1-3; weak D call: TRBD1 (6 bases). The CDR3 is 16 residues long. Trimming removed 3 bases from V and 4 bases from J, with 19 bases in between. Germline-derived CDR1 and CDR2 are DFQATT and SNEGSKA (reference sequence). DNA of the CDR3: TGCAGTGCTAGTGGTTTCGCAGGGGCTGGGGGAAACACCATATATTTT. It encodes CSASGFAGAGGNTIYF.